The 11 T cell receptor beta chains below come from one sample, sequenced in a study of blood T cell repertoires in COVID-19. Sequencing used immunoSEQ multiplex PCR; TCRdb keeps in-frame clones, though not all of them. The data hold approximately 380,000 clones, with 88% observed a single time. The material sequenced was PBMCs or T cells enriched from blood (not recorded which). The receptors shown here come from a woman between 18 and 29 years old who had recovered from COVID-19.

V and J are TRBV6-5 and TRBJ1-5; no reliable D call. The germline gives CDR1 MNHEY, CDR2 SVGAGI. The CDR3 covers 13 residues. V was shortened by 5 bases and J by 3 bases, with 8 bases between the two germline ends. In DNA form, the CDR3 reads TGTGCCAGCAGTCGCCGGTTCAATCAGCCCCAGCATTTT. This gives the protein CASSRRFNQPQHF.

The V and J genes are TRBV7-2 and TRBJ1-6; TRBD1 aligns across 9 bases. With V trimmed by 6 bases and J by 4 bases, 4 bases remained unmatched. Per germline, CDR1 SGHTA and CDR2 FQGNSA. CDR3 size: 15 residues. CDR3 coding DNA: TGTGCCAGCAGGATGGGACAGGGTTATAATTCACCCCTCCACTTT. It codes for CASRMGQGYNSPLHF.

This sequence joins TRBV24-1 and TRBJ2-7, with 9 nucleotides matching TRBD1. The CDR3 runs to 15 residues. V lost 2 bases, J lost 5 bases, and 6 bases stayed unmatched. Germline assignment: CDR1 KGHDR and CDR2 SFDVKD. In DNA form, the CDR3 reads TGTGCCACCAGTGATTCCGGGACAGGGTTAAACGAGCAGTACTTC. Protein product: CATSDSGTGLNEQYF.

CDR3 sequence reads: CASSLAQFYGYTF. The CDR3 DNA reads TGTGCCAGCAGCTTAGCACAGTTCTATGGCTACACCTTC. The chain recombines TRBV11-2 with TRBJ1-2; no reliable D call. Germline V gives CDR1 SGHAT, CDR2 FQNNGV. V was trimmed by 1 base and J by 4 bases, leaving 7 bases between them. The CDR3 contains 13 residues.

V and J are TRBV3-1 (or the pseudogene TRBV3-2) and TRBJ2-5, with TRBD1 matching 8 bases. CDR1 LGHDT and CDR2 YNNKEL come from the germline V gene (reference sequence). The CDR3 sequence is 16 residues long. V gave up 6 bases and J gave up 5 bases; unmatched junction bases: 14. The CDR3 bases are TGTGCCAGCAGTTCCAAATTCGGACAGGGCGTGGAGACCCAGTACTTC. It specifies CASSSKFGQGVETQYF.

V usage is TRBV2 and J usage is TRBJ2-7, with 11 bases fitting TRBD1. This CDR3 is 16 amino acids long. Trimming took 6 bases from V and 3 from J; bases not matched to a gene: 10. CDR1 is SNHLY and CDR2 is FYNNEI in the germline V gene. The DNA for the CDR3 is TGTGCCAGCAGAGCCGGGACAGGGGGAAATAACTACGAGCAGTACTTC. The encoded protein is CASRAGTGGNNYEQYF.

The chain couples TRBV7-2 to TRBJ1-6; D not certain. V lost 4 bases and J lost 6, with 7 bases in between. Germline V gene sequence: CDR1 SGHTA, CDR2 FQGNSA. CDR3 size: 13 residues. The CDR3 protein is CASSSPRNSPLHF. The CDR3 DNA is TGTGCCAGCAGCTCCCCCCGTAATTCACCCCTCCACTTT.

The V and J genes are TRBV7-3 and TRBJ2-5; the match to TRBD2 covers 9 bases. Germline V gives CDR1 SGHTA, CDR2 FQGTGA. V dropped 8 bases and J dropped 5; count of bases not matched to a gene: 12. CDR3 length: 15 residues. This chain's CDR3 is CASSAGGAQWETQYF. CDR3 nucleotide sequence: TGTGCCAGCTCCGCGGGGGGGGCCCAATGGGAGACCCAGTACTTC. The full variable domain, completed using reference TRBV7-3 and TRBJ2-5, is GAGVSQTPSNKVTEKGKYVELRCDPISGHTALYWYRQSLGQGPEFLIYFQGTGAADDSGLPNDRFFAVRPEGSVSTLKIQRTERGDSAVYLCASSAGGAQWETQYFGPGTRLLVL.

The CDR3 bases are TGTGCCAGCAGTCCCAGGGGGGATAGGGGACATAACTCTGAAGCTTTCTTT. Translated, it gives CASSPRGDRGHNSEAFF. The rearrangement links TRBV6-6 to TRBJ1-1; the match to TRBD1 covers 7 bases. V dropped 5 bases and J dropped 6; count of bases not matched to a gene: 18. There are 17 residues in the CDR3. Germline V CDR1 and CDR2: MNHNY, SVGAGI (reference sequence).

The sample holds one count of this clone. Within the sample, other DNA sequences also encode this same CDR3. The J gene is TRBJ1-1, the V gene TRBV9; D not resolved. The CDR3 sequence is 12 residues long. Trimming took off 3 bases at V and 4 bases at J, with 7 bases between the two ends. The V gene's germline CDR1 is SGDLS and CDR2 YYNGEE. CDR3 coding DNA: TGTGCCAGCAGCGCCGAGGGCACTGAAGCTTTCTTT. This codes for CASSAEGTEAFF.

V gene TRBV27 combines with J gene TRBJ2-3; D unclear. The V end lost 5 bases, the J end lost 2 bases, and 11 bases lay between the germline ends. The CDR3 is 14 residues long. Germline loops: CDR1 MNHEY, CDR2 SMNVEV (reference sequence). This CDR3 reads CASSIRFHTDTQYF. CDR3 DNA sequence: TGTGCCAGCAGTATCAGGTTTCACACAGATACGCAGTATTTT.